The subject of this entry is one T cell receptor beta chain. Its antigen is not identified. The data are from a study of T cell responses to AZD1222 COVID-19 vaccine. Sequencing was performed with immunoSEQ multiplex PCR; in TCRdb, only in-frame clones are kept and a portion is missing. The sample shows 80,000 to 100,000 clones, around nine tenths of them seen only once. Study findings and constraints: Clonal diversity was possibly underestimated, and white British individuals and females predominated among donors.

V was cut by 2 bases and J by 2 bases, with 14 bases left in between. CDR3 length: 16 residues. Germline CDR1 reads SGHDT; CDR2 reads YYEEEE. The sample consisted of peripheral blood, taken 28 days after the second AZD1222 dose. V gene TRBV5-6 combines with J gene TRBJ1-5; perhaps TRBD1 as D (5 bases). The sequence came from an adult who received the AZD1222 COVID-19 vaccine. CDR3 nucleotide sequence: TGTGCCAGCAGCTTAGGATGGGGGTTGGGCAATCAGCCCCAGCATTTT. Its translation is CASSLGWGLGNQPQHF.